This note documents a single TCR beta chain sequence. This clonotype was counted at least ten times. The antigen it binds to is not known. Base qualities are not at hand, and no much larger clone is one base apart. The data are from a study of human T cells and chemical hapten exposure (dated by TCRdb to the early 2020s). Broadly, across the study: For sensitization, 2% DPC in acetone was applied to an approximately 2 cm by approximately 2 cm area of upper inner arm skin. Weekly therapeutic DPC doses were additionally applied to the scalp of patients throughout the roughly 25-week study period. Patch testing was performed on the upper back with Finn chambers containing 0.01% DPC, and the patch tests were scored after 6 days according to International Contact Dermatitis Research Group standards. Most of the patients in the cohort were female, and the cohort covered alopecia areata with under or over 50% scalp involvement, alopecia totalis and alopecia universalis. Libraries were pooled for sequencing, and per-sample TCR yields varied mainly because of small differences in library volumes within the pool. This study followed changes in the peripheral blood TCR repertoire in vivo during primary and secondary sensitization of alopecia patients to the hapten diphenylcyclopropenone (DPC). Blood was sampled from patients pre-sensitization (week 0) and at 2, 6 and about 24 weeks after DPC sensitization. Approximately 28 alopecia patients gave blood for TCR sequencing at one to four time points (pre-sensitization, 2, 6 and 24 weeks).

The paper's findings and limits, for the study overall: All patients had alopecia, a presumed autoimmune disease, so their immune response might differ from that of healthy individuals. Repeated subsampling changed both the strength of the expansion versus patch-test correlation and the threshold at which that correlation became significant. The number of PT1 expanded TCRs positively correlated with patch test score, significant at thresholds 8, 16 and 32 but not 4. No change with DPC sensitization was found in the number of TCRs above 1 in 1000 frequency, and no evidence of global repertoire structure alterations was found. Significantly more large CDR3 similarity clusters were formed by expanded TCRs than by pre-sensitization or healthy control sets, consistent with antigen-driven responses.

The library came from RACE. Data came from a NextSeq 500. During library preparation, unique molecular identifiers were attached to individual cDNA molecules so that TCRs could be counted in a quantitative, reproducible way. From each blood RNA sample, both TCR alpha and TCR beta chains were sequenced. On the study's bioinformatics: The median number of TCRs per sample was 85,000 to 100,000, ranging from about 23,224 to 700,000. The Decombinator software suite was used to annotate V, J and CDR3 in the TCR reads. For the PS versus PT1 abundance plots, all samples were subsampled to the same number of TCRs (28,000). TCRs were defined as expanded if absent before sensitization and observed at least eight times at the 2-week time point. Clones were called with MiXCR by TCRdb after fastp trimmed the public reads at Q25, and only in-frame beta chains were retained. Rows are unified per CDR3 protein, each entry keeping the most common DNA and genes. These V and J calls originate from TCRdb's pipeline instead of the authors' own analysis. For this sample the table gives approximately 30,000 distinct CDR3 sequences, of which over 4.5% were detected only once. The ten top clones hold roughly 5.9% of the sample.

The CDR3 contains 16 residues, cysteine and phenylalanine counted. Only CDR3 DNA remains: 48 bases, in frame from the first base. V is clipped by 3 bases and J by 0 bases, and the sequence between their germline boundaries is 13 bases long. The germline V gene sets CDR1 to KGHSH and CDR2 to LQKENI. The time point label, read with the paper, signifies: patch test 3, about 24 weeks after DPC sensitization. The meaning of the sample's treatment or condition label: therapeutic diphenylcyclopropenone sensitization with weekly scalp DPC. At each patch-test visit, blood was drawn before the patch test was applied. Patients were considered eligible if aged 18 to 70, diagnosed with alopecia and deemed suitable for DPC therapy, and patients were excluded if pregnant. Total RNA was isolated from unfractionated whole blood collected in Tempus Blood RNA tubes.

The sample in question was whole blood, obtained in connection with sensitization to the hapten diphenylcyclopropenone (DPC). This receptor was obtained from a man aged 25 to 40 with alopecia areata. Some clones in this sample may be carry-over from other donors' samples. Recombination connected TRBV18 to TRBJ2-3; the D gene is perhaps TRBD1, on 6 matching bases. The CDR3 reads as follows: CASSPFGGGSTDTQYF. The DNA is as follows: TGTGCCAGCTCACCCTTTGGGGGCGGGAGCACAGATACGCAGTATTTT.